This TCR beta chain was sequenced in a study of blood T cell repertoires in COVID-19. Per the study methods: Amplifying reference gene primers gave estimates of nucleated cell counts. Some clones are missing from TCRdb's copy, which holds only in-frame ones; the method was immunoSEQ multiplex PCR. The V and J calls and clone size come from that table; D and trimming were worked out from the DNA. The sample has approximately 200,000 clones; approximately 81% are singletons. Sequenced: peripheral blood. The sequence was obtained from an elderly woman with COVID-19, enrolled during active disease.

The CDR3 nucleotides read TGCGCCAGCAGCCCCCTTTCAGCCAAAAACATTCAGTACTTC. Encoded protein: CASSPLSAKNIQYF. The chain carries TRBV5-1 and TRBJ2-4; D gene ambiguous. Germline-derived CDR1 and CDR2 are SGHRS and YFSETQ. The CDR3 contains 14 residues. Trimming cost V 4 bases and J 0 bases, with 8 bases left between them.